This passage covers 3 T cell receptor beta chains from one sample sequenced in a study of shared clonotypes between healthy human individuals. TCRdb's copy holds only in-frame clones and misses some; the assay was immunoSEQ multiplex PCR. Altogether about a million clones are present, around 74% being singletons, with the ten largest covering approximately 1.5%. The sample was memory CD4+ T cells sorted from blood. The subset was: CD45RA-negative fraction. The receptors derive from a man younger than 30 in good health.

This clone appeared many times. The chain links TRBV5-1 to TRBJ2-7; 7 bases agree with TRBD1. In germline, CDR1 is SGHRS, CDR2 YFSETQ. The CDR3 totals 14 residues. Trimming took 4 bases from V and 6 from J; bases not matched to a gene: 10. The CDR3 DNA reads TGCGCCAGCAGCGGGACCGGGACAGAACTCGAGCAGTACTTC. Residues: CASSGTGTELEQYF.

The chain employs TRBV30 and TRBJ1-6; perhaps TRBD1 as D (6 bases). Trimming pared 4 bases from V and 7 bases from J, leaving 17 bases between. From germline, CDR1 is GTSNPN and CDR2 SVGIG (reference sequence). This CDR3 has 15 residues. The CDR3 protein is CAWTTGYKTNSPLHF. In DNA form, the CDR3 reads TGTGCCTGGACCACAGGGTATAAAACCAATTCACCCCTCCACTTT.

The V call is TRBV2, the J call TRBJ1-5, with D possibly matching TRBD1 (5 bases). This CDR3 has 15 amino acids. V was pared by 6 bases and J by 2 bases, with 14 bases between. Germline CDR1 is SNHLY and CDR2 is FYNNEI. This CDR3 is CASRNRDGRNQPQHF. For the CDR3, the DNA is TGTGCCAGCAGGAACCGGGACGGACGCAATCAGCCCCAGCATTTT.